This T cell receptor (beta chain) comes out of a study of T cell responses to AZD1222 COVID-19 vaccine (dated by TCRdb to the early 2020s). For the study in its entirety: TCR sequencing was performed for some 250 trial participants, of whom about 200 were given two doses of AZD1222 and around 25 were given two doses of MenACWY control vaccine. Enrollment into the trials was organized by age into subgroups of 18-55, 56-69 and 70-plus years, and those subgroups contained roughly 140, 27 and 60 TCR-sequenced participants, respectively. Study-level results and caveats: Vaccine-associated CD4 TCRs spanned the whole spike protein, with dominant responses in regions 160-218 and 743-854. Conclusions about previously exposed vaccinees were limited because only a handful of AZD1222 recipients were SARS-CoV-2 seropositive at baseline. Because no day 14 peak-response samples were available, repertoires were characterized only after the peak T cell response. The 56-69-year group was small, and its depth increase did not reach significance, likely because of low power. After two AZD1222 doses, spike-specific TCR breadth and depth were significantly higher than at day 0 and than in MenACWY recipients. Most participants were white British and females outnumbered males, and the authors suggested that clonal diversity may have been underestimated. Epitopes outside the regions mutated in the B.1.351 and B.1.1.7 variants were reportedly recognized by nearly half of the unique spike-specific TCRs.

The CDR3 regions of human TCRbeta chains were subjected to immunosequencing. As for the original processing: Repertoire TCRs were matched against a reference library of SARS-CoV-2-specific TCRs generated with the MIRA antigen-specificity platform. Breadth meant the fraction of unique TCRs that were SARS-CoV-2-associated, whereas depth meant the fraction of total T cells that were SARS-CoV-2-associated. Using the MIRA data, every spike-specific TCR was mapped to the spike region that the TCR reacted to and assigned to either a CD4 or a CD8 class. Log10-transformed breadth and depth values were compared by one-way ANOVA with Sidak's multiple comparisons tests. The clones in this table, taken by TCRdb from immuneACCESS, are in-frame only. Not every clone is retained; where verified, under half of the shortfall comes from an unresolved V gene, and the cause of the rest is unknown. The D gene and trimming were derived from the DNA, and the V and J assignments and clone size from that table. This sample lists some 110,000 clones; roughly 91% were detected once. The top ten clones comprise 6% to 8.5% of the sample.

Explained via the paper, the time point label denotes: about 28 days (+/-7) after the second vaccine dose. Because spike-specific TCR depth and breadth did not differ between the two schedules, AZD1222 recipients who got a second dose at roughly 4 weeks were pooled with those who got a second dose at roughly 12 weeks. Vaccinee samples were obtained from the UK trials COV001 and COV002, which included a single-blind randomized controlled phase 2/3 trial of AZD1222 (ChAdOx1 nCoV-19) in healthy adults. For TCRbeta chain sequencing, PBMC samples were collected from trial participants at day 0 and at day 28 after the second dose. In the case of this clone: There is no known antigen for this receptor. Base qualities are not at hand, and no much larger clone is one base apart.

The germline V gene gives CDR1 as SQVTM and CDR2 as ANQGSEA. The CDR3 starts with the cysteine, ends with the phenylalanine, and has 16 residues. Here the CDR3 DNA is all that survives: 48 bases in frame from base 1. Between the V and J ends, shortened by 6 bases and 1 base respectively, the junction contains 22 bases. The source material was peripheral blood, sampled 28 days after the second AZD1222 dose. The clonotype comes from an adult who received the AZD1222 COVID-19 vaccine. The sequence is built from TRBV29-1 and TRBJ2-7; the D gene remains uncertain. The CDR3 protein: CSVETRTDIGSYEQYF. The DNA sequence follows: TGCAGCGTCGAGACCCGGACGGATATAGGGTCCTACGAGCAGTACTTC.